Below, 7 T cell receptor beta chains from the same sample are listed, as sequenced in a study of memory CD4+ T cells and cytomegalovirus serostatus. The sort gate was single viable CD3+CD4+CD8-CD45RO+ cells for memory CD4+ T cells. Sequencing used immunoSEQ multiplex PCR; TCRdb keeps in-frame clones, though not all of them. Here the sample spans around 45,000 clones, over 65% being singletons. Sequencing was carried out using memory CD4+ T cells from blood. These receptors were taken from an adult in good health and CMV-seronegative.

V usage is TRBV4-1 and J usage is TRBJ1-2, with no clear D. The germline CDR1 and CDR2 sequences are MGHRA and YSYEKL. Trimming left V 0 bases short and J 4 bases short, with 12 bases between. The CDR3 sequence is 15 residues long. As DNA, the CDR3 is TGCGCCAGCAGCCAAGATTCGCGGGTTTCCTATGGCTACACCTTC. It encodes CASSQDSRVSYGYTF.

In nucleotides, the CDR3 is TGTGCCAGCACCTCACTTAGTACGTGGGGGTCTAACACCGGGGAGCTGTTTTTT. This encodes CASTSLSTWGSNTGELFF. V gene TRBV11-1 combines with J gene TRBJ2-2, with D possibly being TRBD1 or TRBD2 (5 bases each). Trimming pared 7 bases from V and 2 bases from J, leaving 23 bases between. CDR1 SGHAT and CDR2 FQDESV come from the germline V gene (reference sequence). This CDR3 region has 18 residues. The full variable domain, rest sourced from reference TRBV11-1 and TRBJ2-2, is EAEVAQSPRYKITEKSQAVAFWCDPISGHATLYWYRQILGQGPELLVQFQDESVVDDSQLPKDRFSAERLKGVDSTLKIQPAELGDSAMYLCASTSLSTWGSNTGELFFGEGSRLTVL.

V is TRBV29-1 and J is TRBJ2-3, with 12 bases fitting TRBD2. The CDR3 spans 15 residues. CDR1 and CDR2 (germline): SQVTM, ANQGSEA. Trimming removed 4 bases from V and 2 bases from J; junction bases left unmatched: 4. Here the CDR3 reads CSVVGLAGNTDTQYF. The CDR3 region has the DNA TGCAGCGTTGTTGGACTAGCGGGGAACACAGATACGCAGTATTTT.

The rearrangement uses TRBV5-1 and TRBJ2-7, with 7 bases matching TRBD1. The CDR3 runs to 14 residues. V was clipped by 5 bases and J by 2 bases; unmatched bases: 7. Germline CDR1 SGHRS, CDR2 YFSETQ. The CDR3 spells CASSRGQEAYEQYF. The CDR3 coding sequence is TGCGCCAGCAGTCGTGGACAGGAGGCCTACGAGCAGTACTTC. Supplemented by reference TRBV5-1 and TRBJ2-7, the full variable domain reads KAGVTQTPRYLIKTRGQQVTLSCSPISGHRSVSWYQQTPGQGLQFLFEYFSETQRNKGNFPGRFSGRQFSNSRSEMNVSTLELGDSALYLCASSRGQEAYEQYFGPGTRLTVT.

In nucleotides, the CDR3 is TGTGCCAGCAGCCGATCGGAGGGGATCACTGAAGCTTTCTTT. This translates into CASSRSEGITEAFF. The rearrangement links TRBV5-8 to TRBJ1-1; D is perhaps TRBD1 (5 bases). The CDR3 extends over 14 amino acids. Trimming removed 4 bases from V and 4 bases from J, with 14 bases in between. The germline gives CDR1 SGHTS, CDR2 YDEGEE.

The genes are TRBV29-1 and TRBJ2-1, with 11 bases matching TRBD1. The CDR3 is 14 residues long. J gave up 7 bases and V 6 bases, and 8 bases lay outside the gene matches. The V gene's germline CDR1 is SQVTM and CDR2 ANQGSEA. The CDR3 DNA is TGCAGCGTACGGACAGGGGGCGCGGGTAATGAGCAGTTCTTC. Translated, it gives CSVRTGGAGNEQFF.

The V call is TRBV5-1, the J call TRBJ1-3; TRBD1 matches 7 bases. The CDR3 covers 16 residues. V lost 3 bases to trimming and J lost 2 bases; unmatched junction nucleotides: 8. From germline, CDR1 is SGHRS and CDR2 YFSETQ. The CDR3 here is CASSYHTGAAGNTIYF. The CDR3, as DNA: TGCGCCAGCAGCTACCACACAGGGGCTGCTGGAAACACCATATATTTT.